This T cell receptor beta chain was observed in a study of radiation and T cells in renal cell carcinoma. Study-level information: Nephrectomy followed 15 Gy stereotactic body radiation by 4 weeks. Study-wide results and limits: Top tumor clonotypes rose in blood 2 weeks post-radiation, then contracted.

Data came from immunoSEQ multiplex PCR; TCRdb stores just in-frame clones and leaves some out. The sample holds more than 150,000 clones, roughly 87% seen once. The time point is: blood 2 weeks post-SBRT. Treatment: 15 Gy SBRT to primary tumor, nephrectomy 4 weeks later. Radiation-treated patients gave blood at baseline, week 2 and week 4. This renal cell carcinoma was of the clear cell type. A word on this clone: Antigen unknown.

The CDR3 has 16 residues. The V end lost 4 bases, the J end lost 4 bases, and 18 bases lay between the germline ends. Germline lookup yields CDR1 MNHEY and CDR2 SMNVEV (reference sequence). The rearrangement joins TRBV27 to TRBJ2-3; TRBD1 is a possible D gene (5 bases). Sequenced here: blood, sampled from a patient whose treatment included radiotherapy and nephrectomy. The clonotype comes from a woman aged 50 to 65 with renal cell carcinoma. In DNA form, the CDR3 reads TGTGCCAGCAGTTCTTTTGGGGCAACAGTTTCAGATACGCAGTATTTT. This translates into CASSSFGATVSDTQYF.